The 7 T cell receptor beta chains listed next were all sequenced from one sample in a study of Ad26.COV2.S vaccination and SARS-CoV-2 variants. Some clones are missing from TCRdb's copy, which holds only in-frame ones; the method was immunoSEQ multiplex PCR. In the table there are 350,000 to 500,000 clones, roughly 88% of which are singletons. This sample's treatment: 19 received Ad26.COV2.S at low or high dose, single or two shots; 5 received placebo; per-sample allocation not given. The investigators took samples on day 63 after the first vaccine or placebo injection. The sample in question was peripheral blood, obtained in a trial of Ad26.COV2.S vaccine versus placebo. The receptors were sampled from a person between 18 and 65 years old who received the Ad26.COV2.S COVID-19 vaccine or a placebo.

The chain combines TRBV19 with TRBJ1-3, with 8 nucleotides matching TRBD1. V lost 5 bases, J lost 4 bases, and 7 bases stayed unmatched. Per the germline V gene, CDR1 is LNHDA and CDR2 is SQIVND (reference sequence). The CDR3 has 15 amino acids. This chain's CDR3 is CASSLHRGMGNTIYF. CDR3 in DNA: TGTGCCAGTAGTCTCCACAGGGGGATGGGAAACACCATATATTTT.

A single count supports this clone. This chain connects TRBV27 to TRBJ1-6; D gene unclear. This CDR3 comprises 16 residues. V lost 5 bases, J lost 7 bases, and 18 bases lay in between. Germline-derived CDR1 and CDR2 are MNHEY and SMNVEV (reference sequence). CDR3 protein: CASSTSQLSPNSPLHF. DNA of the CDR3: TGTGCCAGCAGTACTTCTCAGCTCTCACCGAATTCACCCCTCCACTTT.

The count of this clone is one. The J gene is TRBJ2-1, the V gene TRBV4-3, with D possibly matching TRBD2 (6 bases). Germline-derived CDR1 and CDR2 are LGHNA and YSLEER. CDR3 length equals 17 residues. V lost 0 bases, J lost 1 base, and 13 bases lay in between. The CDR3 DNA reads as TGCGCCAGCAGCCAAGAGATGTGGGACTGGTCCTACAATGAGCAGTTCTTC. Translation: CASSQEMWDWSYNEQFF.

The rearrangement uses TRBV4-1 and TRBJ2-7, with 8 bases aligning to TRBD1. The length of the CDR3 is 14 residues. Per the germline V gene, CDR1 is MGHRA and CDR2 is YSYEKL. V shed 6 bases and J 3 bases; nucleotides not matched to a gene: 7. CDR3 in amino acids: CASSGTGKGYEQYF. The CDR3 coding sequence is TGCGCCAGCAGTGGGACAGGTAAAGGCTACGAGCAGTACTTC.

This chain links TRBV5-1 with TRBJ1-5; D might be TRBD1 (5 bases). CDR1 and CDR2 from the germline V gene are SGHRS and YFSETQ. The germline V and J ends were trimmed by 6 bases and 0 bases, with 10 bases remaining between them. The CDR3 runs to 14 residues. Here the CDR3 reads CASIWGGSNQPQHF. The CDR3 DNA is TGCGCCAGCATTTGGGGGGGTAGCAATCAGCCCCAGCATTTT.

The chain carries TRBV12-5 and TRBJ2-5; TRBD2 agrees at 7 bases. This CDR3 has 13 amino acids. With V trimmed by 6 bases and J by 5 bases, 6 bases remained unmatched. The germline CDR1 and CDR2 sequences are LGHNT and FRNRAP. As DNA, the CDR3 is TGTGCTAGTGGCCCGGGGGGTTCCGAGACCCAGTACTTC. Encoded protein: CASGPGGSETQYF.

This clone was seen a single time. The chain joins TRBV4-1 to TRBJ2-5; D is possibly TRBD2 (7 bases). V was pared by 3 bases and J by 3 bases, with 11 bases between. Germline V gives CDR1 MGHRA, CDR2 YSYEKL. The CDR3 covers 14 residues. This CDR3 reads CASSQLGGEETQYF. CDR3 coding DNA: TGCGCCAGCAGCCAGTTAGGGGGGGAAGAGACCCAGTACTTC.